This TCR beta chain emerged from a study of OX40 agonist ivuxolimab in advanced cancers. Turning to the study itself: Ivuxolimab is an agonistic anti-OX40 (CD134) antibody, and patients were treated with it. Study findings and constraints: Blood T cells, both CD4+ and CD8+, expanded clonally by week 6 at 0.1 to 3.0 mg/kg.

Clones were read by immunoSEQ multiplex PCR, and TCRdb kept only the in-frame ones, dropping some. The sample carries approximately 39,000 clones, around 89% recorded once. Regarding this clone: The antigen remains undetermined.

This specimen was CD4+ or CD8+ T cells sorted from blood, taken in a trial of the OX40 agonist ivuxolimab. This sequence was found in an adult with an advanced solid tumor such as melanoma, head and neck, liver or kidney cancer.

The CDR3 nucleotides are TGTGCCAGCAAGGTGGCTAACTATGGCTACACCTTC. Amino acid sequence: CASKVANYGYTF. The chain couples TRBV6-5 to TRBJ1-2; D is unresolved. This CDR3 has 12 amino acids. CDR1 is MNHEY and CDR2 is SVGAGI in the germline V gene. V was clipped by 7 bases and J by 0 bases, with 6 bases between them.